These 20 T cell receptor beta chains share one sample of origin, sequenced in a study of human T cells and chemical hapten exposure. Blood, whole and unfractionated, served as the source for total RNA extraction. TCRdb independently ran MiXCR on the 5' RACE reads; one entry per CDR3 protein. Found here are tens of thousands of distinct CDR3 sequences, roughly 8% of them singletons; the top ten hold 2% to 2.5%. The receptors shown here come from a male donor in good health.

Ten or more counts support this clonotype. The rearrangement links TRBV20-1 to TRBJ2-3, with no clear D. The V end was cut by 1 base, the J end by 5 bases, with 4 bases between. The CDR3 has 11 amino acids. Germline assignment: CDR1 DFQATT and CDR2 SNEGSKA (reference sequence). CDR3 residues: CSARVIDTQYF. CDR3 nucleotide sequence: TGCAGTGCTAGAGTGATAGATACGCAGTATTTT.

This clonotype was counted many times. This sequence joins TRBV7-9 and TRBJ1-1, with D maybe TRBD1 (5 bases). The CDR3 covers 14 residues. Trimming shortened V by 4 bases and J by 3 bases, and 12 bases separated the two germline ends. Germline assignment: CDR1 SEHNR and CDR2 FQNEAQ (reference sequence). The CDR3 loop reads CASSSLGTYTEAFF. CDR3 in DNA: TGTGCCAGCAGCTCCTTAGGGACCTACACTGAAGCTTTCTTT.

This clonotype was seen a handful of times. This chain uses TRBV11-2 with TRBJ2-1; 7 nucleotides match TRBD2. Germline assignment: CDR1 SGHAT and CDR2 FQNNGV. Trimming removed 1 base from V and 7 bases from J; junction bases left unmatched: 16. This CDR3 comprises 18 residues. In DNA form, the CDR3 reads TGTGCCAGCAGCTTAGCGTATCTAGCGGAGGTAGATGGGAATGAGCAGTTCTTC. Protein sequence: CASSLAYLAEVDGNEQFF. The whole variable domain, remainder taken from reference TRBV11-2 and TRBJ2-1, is EAGVAQSPRYKIIEKRQSVAFWCNPISGHATLYWYQQILGQGPKLLIQFQNNGVVDDSQLPKDRFSAERLKGVDSTLKIQPAKLEDSAVYLCASSLAYLAEVDGNEQFFGPGTRLTVL.

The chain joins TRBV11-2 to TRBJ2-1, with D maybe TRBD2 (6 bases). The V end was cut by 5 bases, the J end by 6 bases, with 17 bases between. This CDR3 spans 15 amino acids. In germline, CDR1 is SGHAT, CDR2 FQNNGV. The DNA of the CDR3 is TGTGCCAGCAGCCCCACGACTAGGTTTTCCAATGAGCAGTTCTTC. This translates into CASSPTTRFSNEQFF. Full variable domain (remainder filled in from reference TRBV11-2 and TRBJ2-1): EAGVAQSPRYKIIEKRQSVAFWCNPISGHATLYWYQQILGQGPKLLIQFQNNGVVDDSQLPKDRFSAERLKGVDSTLKIQPAKLEDSAVYLCASSPTTRFSNEQFFGPGTRLTVL.

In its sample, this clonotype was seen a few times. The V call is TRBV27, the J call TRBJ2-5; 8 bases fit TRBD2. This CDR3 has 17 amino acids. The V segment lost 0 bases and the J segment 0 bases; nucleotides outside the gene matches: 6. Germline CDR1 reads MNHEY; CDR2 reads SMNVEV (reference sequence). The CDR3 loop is CASSLSPPSGYQETQYF. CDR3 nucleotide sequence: TGTGCCAGCAGTTTATCGCCTCCTAGCGGGTACCAAGAGACCCAGTACTTC.

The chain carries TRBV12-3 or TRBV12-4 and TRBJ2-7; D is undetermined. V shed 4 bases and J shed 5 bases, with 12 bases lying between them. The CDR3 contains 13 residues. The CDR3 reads CASSSQSGDEQYF. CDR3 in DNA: TGTGCCAGCAGTTCCCAATCTGGGGACGAGCAGTACTTC.

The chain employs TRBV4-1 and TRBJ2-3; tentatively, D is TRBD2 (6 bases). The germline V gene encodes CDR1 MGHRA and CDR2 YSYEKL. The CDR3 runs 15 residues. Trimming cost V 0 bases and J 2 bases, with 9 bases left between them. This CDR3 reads CASSQEGLYTDTQYF. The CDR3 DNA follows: TGCGCCAGCAGCCAAGAGGGACTTTACACAGATACGCAGTATTTT.

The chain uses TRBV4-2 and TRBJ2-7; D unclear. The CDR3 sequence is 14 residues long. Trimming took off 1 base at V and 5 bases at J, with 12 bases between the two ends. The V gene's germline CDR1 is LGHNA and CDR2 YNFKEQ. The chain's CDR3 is CASSQAFFTHEQYF. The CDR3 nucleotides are TGTGCCAGCAGCCAAGCGTTCTTCACGCACGAGCAGTACTTC.

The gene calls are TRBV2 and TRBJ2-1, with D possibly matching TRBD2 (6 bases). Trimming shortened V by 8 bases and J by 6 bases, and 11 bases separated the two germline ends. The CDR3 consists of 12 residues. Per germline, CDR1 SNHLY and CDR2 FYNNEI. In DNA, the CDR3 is TGTGCCAGCGGGAGTAGCGGCAATGAGCAGTTCTTC. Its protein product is CASGSSGNEQFF.

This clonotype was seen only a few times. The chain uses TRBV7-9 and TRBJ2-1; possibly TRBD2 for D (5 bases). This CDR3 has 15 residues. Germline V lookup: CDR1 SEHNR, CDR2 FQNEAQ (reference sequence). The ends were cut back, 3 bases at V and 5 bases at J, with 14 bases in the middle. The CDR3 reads CASSFDVGENNEQFF. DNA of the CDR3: TGTGCCAGCAGCTTTGATGTTGGGGAGAACAATGAGCAGTTCTTC.

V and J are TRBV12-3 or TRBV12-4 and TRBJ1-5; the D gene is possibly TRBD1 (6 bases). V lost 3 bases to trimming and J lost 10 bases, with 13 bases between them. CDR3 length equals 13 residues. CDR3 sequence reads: CASSFGRDIPQHF. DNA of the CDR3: TGTGCCAGCAGTTTCGGCAGGGACATCCCCCAGCATTTT.

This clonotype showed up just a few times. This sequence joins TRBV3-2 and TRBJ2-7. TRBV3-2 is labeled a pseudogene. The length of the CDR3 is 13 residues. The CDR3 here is CASSCEAGYEQYF. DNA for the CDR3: TGTGCCAGCAGCTGCGAGGCCGGCTACGAGCAGTACTTC.

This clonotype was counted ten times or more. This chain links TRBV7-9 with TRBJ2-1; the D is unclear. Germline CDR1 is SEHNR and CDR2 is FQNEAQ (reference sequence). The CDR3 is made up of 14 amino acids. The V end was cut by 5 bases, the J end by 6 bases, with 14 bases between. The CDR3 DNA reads TGTGCCAGCAGCCCGCGCGACGCCCTCAATGAGCAGTTCTTC. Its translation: CASSPRDALNEQFF.

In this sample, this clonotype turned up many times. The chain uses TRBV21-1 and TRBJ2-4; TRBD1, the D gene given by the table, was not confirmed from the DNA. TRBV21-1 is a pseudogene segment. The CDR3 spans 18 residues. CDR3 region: CASSSGTGGQLAKNIQYF. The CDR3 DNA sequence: TGTGCCAGCAGCAGCGGGACAGGAGGACAACTAGCCAAAAACATTCAGTACTTC.

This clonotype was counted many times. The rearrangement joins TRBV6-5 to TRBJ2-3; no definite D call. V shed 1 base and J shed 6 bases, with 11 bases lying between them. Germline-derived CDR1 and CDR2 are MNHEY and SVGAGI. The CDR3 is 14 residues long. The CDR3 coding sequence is TGTGCCAGCAGTTACTTTGGGCCCGGTGATACGCAGTATTTT. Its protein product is CASSYFGPGDTQYF.

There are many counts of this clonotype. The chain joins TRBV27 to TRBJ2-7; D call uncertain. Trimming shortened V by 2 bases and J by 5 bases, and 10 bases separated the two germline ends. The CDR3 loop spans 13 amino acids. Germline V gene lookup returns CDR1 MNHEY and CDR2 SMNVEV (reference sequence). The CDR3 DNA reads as TGTGCCAGCAGTTTAAGAGGACGAGACGAGCAGTACTTC. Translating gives CASSLRGRDEQYF.

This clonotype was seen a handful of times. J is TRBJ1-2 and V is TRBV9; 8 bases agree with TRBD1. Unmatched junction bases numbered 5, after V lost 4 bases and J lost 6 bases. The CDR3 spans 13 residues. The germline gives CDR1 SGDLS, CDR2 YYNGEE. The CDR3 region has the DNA TGTGCCAGCAGCACCCGGACAGGGCATGGCTACACCTTC. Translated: CASSTRTGHGYTF.

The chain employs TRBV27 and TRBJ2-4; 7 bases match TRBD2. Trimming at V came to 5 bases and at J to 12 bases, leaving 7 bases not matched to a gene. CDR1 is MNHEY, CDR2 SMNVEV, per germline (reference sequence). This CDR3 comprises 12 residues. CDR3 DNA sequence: TGTGCCAGCAGTCCGTGGGGGGGGAGTCAGTACTTC. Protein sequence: CASSPWGGSQYF.

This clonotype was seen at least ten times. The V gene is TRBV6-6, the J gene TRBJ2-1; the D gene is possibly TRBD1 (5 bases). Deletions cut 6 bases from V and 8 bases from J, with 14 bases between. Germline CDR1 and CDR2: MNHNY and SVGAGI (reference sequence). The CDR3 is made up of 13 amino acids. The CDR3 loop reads CASRKSWGHEQFF. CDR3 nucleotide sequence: TGTGCCAGCAGAAAAAGCTGGGGCCATGAGCAGTTCTTC.

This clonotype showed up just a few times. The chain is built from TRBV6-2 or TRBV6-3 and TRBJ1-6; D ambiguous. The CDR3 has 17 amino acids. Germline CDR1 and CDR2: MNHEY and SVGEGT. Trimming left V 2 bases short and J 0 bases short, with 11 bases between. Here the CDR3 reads CASSYDRLSSYNSPLHF. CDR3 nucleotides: TGTGCCAGCAGTTACGACCGTCTGAGCTCCTATAATTCACCCCTCCACTTT.